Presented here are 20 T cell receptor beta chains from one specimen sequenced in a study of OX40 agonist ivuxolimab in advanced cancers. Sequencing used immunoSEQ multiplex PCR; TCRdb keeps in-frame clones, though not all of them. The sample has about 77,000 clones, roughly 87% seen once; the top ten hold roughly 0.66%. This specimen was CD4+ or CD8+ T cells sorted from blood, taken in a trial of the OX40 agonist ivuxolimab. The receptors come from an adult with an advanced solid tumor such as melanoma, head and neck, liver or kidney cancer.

The CDR3 loop reads CASSLKTGDTQYF. The CDR3 DNA sequence: TGTGCCAGCAGCTTGAAAACAGGAGATACGCAGTATTTT. The chain recombines TRBV5-4 with TRBJ2-3; D possibly corresponds to TRBD1 (5 bases). Germline CDR1 is SGHNT and CDR2 is YYREEE (reference sequence). The CDR3 consists of 13 residues. The V gene lost 1 base and the J gene lost 5 bases, with 8 bases spanning the gap.

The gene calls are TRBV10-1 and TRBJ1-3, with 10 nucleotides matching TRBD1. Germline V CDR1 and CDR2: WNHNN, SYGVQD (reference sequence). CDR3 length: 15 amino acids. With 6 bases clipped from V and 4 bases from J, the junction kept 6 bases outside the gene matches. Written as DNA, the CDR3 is TGCGCCAGCAGCCCAGGGACAGGGGCAGGAAACACCATATATTTT. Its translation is CASSPGTGAGNTIYF.

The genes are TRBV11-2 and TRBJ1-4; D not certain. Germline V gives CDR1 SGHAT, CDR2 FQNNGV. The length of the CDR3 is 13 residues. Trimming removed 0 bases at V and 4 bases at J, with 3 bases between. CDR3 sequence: CASSLDLNEKLFF. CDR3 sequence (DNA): TGTGCCAGCAGCTTAGATCTTAATGAAAAACTGTTTTTT.

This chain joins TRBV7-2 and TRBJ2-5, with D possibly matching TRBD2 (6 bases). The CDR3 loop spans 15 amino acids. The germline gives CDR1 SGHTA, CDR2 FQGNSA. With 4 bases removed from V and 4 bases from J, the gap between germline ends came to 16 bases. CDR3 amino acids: CASSWGDLGSETQYF. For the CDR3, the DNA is TGTGCCAGCAGCTGGGGGGACTTGGGCTCAGAGACCCAGTACTTC.

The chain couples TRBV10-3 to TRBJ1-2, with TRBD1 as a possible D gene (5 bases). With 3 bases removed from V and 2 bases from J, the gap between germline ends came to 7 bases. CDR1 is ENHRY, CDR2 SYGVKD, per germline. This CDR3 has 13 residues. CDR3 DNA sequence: TGTGCCATCAGTGATCGGGGGAACTATGGCTACACCTTC. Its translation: CAISDRGNYGYTF.

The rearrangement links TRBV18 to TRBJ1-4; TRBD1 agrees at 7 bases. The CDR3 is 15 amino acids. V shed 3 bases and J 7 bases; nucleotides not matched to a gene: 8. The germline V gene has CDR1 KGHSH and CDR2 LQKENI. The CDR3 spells CASSPDRAQSEKLFF. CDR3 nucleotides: TGTGCCAGCTCACCCGACAGGGCGCAGAGTGAAAAACTGTTTTTT. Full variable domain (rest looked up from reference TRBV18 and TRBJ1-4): NAGVMQNPRHLVRRRGQEARLRCSPMKGHSHVYWYRQLPEEGLKFMVYLQKENIIDESGMPKERFSAEFPKEGPSILRIQQVVRGDSAAYFCASSPDRAQSEKLFFGSGTQLSVL.

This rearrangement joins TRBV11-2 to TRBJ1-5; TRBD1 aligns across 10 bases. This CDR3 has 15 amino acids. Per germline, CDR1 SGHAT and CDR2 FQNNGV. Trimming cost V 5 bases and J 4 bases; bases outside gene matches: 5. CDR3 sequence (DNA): TGTGCCAGCAGCCGGGACAGGGGATTAAATCAGCCCCAGCATTTT. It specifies CASSRDRGLNQPQHF.

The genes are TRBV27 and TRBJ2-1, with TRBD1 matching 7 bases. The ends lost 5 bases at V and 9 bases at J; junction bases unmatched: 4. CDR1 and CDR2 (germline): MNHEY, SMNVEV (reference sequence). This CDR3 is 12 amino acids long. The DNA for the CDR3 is TGTGCCAGCAGTGCACAGGGGCTTGAGCAGTTCTTC. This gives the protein CASSAQGLEQFF.

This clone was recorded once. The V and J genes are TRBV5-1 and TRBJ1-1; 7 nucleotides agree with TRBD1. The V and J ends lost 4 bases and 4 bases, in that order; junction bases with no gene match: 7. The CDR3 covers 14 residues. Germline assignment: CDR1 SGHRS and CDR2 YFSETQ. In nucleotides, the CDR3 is TGCGCCAGCAGCAGTATAGGGGGCGGCACTGAAGCTTTCTTT. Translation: CASSSIGGGTEAFF.

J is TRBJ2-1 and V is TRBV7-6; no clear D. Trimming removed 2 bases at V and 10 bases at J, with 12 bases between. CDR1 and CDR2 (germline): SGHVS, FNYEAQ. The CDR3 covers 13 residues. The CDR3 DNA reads TGTGCCAGCAGCTTAAGGGTGGAATGGGAGCAGTTCTTC. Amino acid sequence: CASSLRVEWEQFF. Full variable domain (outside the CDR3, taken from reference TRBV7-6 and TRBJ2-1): GAGVSQSPRYKVTKRGQDVALRCDPISGHVSLYWYRQALGQGPEFLTYFNYEAQQDKSGLPNDRFSAERPEGSISTLTIQRTEQRDSAMYRCASSLRVEWEQFFGPGTRLTVL.

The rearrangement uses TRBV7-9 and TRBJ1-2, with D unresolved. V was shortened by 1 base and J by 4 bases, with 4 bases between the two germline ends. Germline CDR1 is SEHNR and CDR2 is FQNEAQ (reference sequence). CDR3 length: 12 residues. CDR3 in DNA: TGTGCCAGCAGCTTAGACATCTATGGCTACACCTTC. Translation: CASSLDIYGYTF.

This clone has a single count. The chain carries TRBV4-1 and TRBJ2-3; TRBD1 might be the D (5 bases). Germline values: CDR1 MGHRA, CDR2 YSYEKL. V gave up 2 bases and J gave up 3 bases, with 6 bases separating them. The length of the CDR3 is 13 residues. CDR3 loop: CASSQRGTDTQYF. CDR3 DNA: TGCGCCAGCAGCCAAAGGGGTACAGATACGCAGTATTTT.

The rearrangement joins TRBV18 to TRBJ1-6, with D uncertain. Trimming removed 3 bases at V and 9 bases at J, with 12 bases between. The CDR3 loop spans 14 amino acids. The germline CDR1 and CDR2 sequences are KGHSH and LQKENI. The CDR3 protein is CASSPTPNSSPLHF. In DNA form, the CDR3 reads TGTGCCAGCTCACCCACCCCGAACAGTTCACCCCTCCACTTT.

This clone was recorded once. The CDR3 sequence: CASSSGGGKVEQYF. In DNA, the CDR3 is TGTGCCAGCAGCTCTGGCGGGGGGAAGGTCGAGCAGTACTTC. This chain connects TRBV7-2 to TRBJ2-7; TRBD2 matches 8 bases. CDR1 and CDR2 from the germline V gene are SGHTA and FQGNSA. This CDR3 spans 14 amino acids. Germline trimming cut 4 bases from V and 6 bases from J; bases unmatched to any gene: 8.

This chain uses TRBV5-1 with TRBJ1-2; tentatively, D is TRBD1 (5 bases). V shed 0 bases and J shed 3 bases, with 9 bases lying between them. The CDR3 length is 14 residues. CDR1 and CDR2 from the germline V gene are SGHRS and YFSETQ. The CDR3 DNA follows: TGCGCCAGCAGCTTGGGTTGGGGGGACTATGGCTACACCTTC. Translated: CASSLGWGDYGYTF.

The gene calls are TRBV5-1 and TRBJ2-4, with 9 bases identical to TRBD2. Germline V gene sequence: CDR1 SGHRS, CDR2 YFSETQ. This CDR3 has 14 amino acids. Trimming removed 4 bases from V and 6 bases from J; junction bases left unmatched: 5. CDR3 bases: TGCGCCAGCAGCGCGGGGGGGCGCAGAAACATTCAGTACTTC. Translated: CASSAGGRRNIQYF.

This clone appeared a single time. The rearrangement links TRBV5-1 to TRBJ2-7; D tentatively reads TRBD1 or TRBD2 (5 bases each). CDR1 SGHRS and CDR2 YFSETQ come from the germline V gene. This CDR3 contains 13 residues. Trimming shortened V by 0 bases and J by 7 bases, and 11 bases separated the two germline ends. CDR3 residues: CASSLGAEGEQYF. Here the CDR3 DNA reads TGCGCCAGCAGCTTGGGTGCCGAGGGGGAGCAGTACTTC.

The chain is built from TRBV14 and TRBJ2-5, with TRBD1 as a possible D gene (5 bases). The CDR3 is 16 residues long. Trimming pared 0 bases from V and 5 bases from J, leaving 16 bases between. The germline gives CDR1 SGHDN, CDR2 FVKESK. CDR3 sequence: CASSQDNLGKGETQYF. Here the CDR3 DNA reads TGTGCCAGCAGCCAAGATAATCTGGGGAAGGGGGAGACCCAGTACTTC.

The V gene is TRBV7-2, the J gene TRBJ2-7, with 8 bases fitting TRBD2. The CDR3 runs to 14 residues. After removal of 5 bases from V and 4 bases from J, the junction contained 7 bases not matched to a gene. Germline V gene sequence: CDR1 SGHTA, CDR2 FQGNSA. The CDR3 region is CASSPYSGEYEQYF. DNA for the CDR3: TGTGCCAGCAGCCCGTATAGCGGGGAGTACGAGCAGTACTTC.

The CDR3 DNA reads TGTGCCAGCAGTCCTGGGGCGGGGACCTCAGATACGCAGTATTTT. As protein: CASSPGAGTSDTQYF. The genes are TRBV6-6 and TRBJ2-3; possible D gene TRBD2, 6 bases. Germline CDR1 is MNHNY and CDR2 is SVGAGI (reference sequence). The CDR3 consists of 15 residues. V lost 5 bases, J lost 4 bases, and 16 bases lay in between.